A single sample is the source of the 5 T cell receptor beta chains below, sequenced in a study of blood T cell repertoires in COVID-19. Sequencing used immunoSEQ multiplex PCR; TCRdb keeps in-frame clones, though not all of them. The table lists some 200,000 clones, 85% to 90% of them singletons. Material for sequencing was peripheral blood. The origin of the receptors is a woman aged 70-85 years with acute or convalescent COVID-19.

This chain links TRBV9 with TRBJ2-1; D remains unclear. Trimming removed 0 bases from V and 7 bases from J, with 17 bases in between. Germline V CDR1 and CDR2: SGDLS, YYNGEE. CDR3 size: 16 residues. CDR3 protein: CASSVDDLGLLNEQFF. The CDR3 DNA reads TGTGCCAGCAGCGTAGACGACCTAGGTCTCCTAAATGAGCAGTTCTTC.

The chain carries TRBV11-1 and TRBJ2-7; D not resolved. The CDR3 consists of 14 residues. Germline V CDR1 and CDR2: SGHAT, FQDESV (reference sequence). V was trimmed by 3 bases and J by 3 bases, leaving 12 bases between them. CDR3 sequence reads: CASSFSARLYEQYF. The CDR3 nucleotides are TGTGCCAGCAGCTTCTCGGCCAGACTCTACGAGCAGTACTTC.

The J gene is TRBJ1-1, the V gene TRBV29-1; 10 bases map to TRBD1. J lost 3 bases, V lost 1 base, and 5 bases had no gene match. The CDR3 sequence is 15 residues long. Per germline, CDR1 SQVTM and CDR2 ANQGSEA. The CDR3 bases are TGCAGCGTTGAAGTAATGGACAGGGGGTACACTGAAGCTTTCTTT. As protein: CSVEVMDRGYTEAFF.

The V call is TRBV5-6, the J call TRBJ2-7, with 10 bases matching TRBD1. Germline V gene data show CDR1 as SGHDT and CDR2 as YYEEEE. The ends lost 3 bases at V and 3 bases at J; junction bases unmatched: 9. The CDR3 extends over 16 amino acids. The CDR3 reads CASSSIKTGGGYEQYF. The CDR3 coding sequence is TGTGCCAGCAGCTCCATTAAGACAGGGGGCGGCTACGAGCAGTACTTC.

This chain connects TRBV5-6 to TRBJ2-7; 7 nucleotides match TRBD1. Losses at the gene ends were 4 bases for V and 4 bases for J; bases not matched to a gene: 5. Germline loops: CDR1 SGHDT, CDR2 YYEEEE. The CDR3 covers 13 residues. This chain's CDR3 is CASSLDRIYEQYF. In DNA form, the CDR3 reads TGTGCCAGCAGCCTGGACAGGATTTACGAGCAGTACTTC.